Following are 5 T cell receptor beta chains from one sample sequenced in a study of post-analysis software for immune sequencing data. Researchers reported that TCR beta cDNA libraries carried unique molecular identifiers. TCRdb processed the PCR reads anew with MiXCR; each CDR3 protein has one entry. The sample has 650,000 to 850,000 distinct CDR3 sequences; more than 45% are singletons. The antigens these receptors bind are not known. Findings of the study overall: Patients had higher frequencies than controls of about five TRBV segments, including TRBV5-6, TRBV5-1 and TRBV20-1.

The source material was blood. Source of these receptors: a girl aged 10 to 17 with multiple sclerosis.

The chain carries TRBV6-5 and TRBJ2-7; TRBD1 agrees at 11 bases. The germline gives CDR1 MNHEY, CDR2 SVGAGI. V lost 5 bases to trimming and J lost 2 bases; unmatched junction nucleotides: 5. The CDR3 length is 15 residues. The CDR3 bases are TGTGCCAGCAGTCCCCGGGGACAGGGGGCCTACGAGCAGTACTTC. This translates into CASSPRGQGAYEQYF.

Only a few counts were recorded for this clonotype. In DNA form, the CDR3 reads TGTGCCAGCAGTTCCAGGGAGTCCCCCACAGATACGCAGTATTTT. Protein product: CASSSRESPTDTQYF. The chain recombines TRBV28 with TRBJ2-3; D possibly uses TRBD1 or TRBD2 (5 bases each). V lost 4 bases, J lost 2 bases, and 13 bases lay in between. Per germline, CDR1 MDHEN and CDR2 SYDVKM. This CDR3 contains 15 residues. The whole variable domain, remainder taken from reference TRBV28 and TRBJ2-3, is DVKVTQSSRYLVKRTGEKVFLECVQDMDHENMFWYRQDPGLGLRLIYFSYDVKMKEKGDIPEGYSVSREKKERFSLILESASTNQTSMYLCASSSRESPTDTQYFGPGTRLTVL.

The V and J genes are TRBV5-6 and TRBJ1-4, with 11 bases fitting TRBD1. Losses at the gene ends were 4 bases for V and 5 bases for J; bases not matched to a gene: 10. Germline V gene lookup returns CDR1 SGHDT and CDR2 YYEEEE. This CDR3 contains 17 residues. Written as DNA, the CDR3 is TGTGCCAGCAGCATGGAGTTAGGGACAGGGGGAAATGAAAAACTGTTTTTT. As protein: CASSMELGTGGNEKLFF.

The rearrangement joins TRBV20-1 to TRBJ1-1; no firm D call. The CDR3 runs 13 residues. Trimming shortened V by 4 bases and J by 0 bases, and 9 bases separated the two germline ends. CDR1 DFQATT and CDR2 SNEGSKA come from the germline V gene (reference sequence). The CDR3 region has the DNA TGCAGTGCTATAGGTCTTATGAACACTGAAGCTTTCTTT. Translation: CSAIGLMNTEAFF.

The gene calls are TRBV6-6 and TRBJ2-5; D is unclear. The J call may be wrong; the DNA end is better matched by TRBJ2-7. CDR3 length: 16 residues. Per the germline V gene, CDR1 is MNHNY and CDR2 is SVGAGI (reference sequence). This CDR3 is CASSILSRLDTYEQYF. DNA for the CDR3: TGTGCCAGCAGTATCCTATCCCGTTTAGACACCTACGAGCAGTACTTC.